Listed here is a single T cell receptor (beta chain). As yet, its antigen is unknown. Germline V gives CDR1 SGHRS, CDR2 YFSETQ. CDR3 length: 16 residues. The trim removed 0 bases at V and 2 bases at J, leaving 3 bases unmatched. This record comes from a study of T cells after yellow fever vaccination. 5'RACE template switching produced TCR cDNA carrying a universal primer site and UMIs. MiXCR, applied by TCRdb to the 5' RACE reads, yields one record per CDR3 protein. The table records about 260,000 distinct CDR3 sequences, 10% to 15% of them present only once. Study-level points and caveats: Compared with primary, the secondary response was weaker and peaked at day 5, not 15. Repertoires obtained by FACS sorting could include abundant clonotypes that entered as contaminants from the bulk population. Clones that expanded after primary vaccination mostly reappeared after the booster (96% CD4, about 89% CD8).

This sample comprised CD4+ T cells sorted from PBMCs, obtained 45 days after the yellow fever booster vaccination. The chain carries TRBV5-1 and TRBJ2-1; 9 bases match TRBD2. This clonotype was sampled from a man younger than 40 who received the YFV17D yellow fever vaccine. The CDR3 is CASSLVSGSTYNEQFF. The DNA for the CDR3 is TGCGCCAGCAGCTTGGTTAGCGGGAGTACCTACAATGAGCAGTTCTTC.